The 27 T cell receptor beta chains below all came from one sample that was sequenced in a study of cytomegalovirus exposure and HLA in healthy donors. The PCR contained 60 Vbeta and 13 Jbeta primers. The repertoire was sequenced with immunoSEQ multiplex PCR; TCRdb's copy has only in-frame clones and lacks some. The table records a few hundred thousand clones, 84% of them present only once. Material: PBMCs. The origin of the receptors is a middle-aged woman in good health and CMV-seropositive.

The rearrangement uses TRBV19 and TRBJ1-1; possibly TRBD1 for D (5 bases). This CDR3 is built from 15 residues. Germline V gene sequence: CDR1 LNHDA, CDR2 SQIVND (reference sequence). Between the trimmed V and J ends, which lost 1 base and 1 base, there was a span of 10 bases. DNA for the CDR3: TGTGCCAGTAGTATAGGGAGGGGCTGGAACACTGAAGCTTTCTTT. It specifies CASSIGRGWNTEAFF.

J is TRBJ1-2 and V is TRBV6-1, with D unresolved. This CDR3 is 13 amino acids long. Trimming removed 5 bases at V and 4 bases at J, with 11 bases between. Germline V CDR1 and CDR2: MNHNS, SASEGT. The CDR3 DNA follows: TGTGCCAGCAGTTTAGCGGAGGGCTATGGCTACACCTTC. This translates into CASSLAEGYGYTF.

The chain carries TRBV30 and TRBJ1-1; D uncertain. Per the germline V gene, CDR1 is GTSNPN and CDR2 is SVGIG (reference sequence). Trimming took 5 bases from V and 1 from J, leaving 8 bases between them. This CDR3 comprises 12 residues. CDR3 coding DNA: TGTGCCTGGCAACAGTGGAACACTGAAGCTTTCTTT. Encoded protein: CAWQQWNTEAFF. Full variable domain (missing parts from reference TRBV30 and TRBJ1-1): SQTIHQWPATLVQPVGSPLSLECTVEGTSNPNLYWYRQAAGRGLQLLFYSVGIGQISSEVPQNLSASRPQDRQFILSSKKLLLSDSGFYLCAWQQWNTEAFFGQGTRLTVV.

The V and J genes are TRBV4-2 and TRBJ1-1; no reliable D call. CDR1 is LGHNA and CDR2 is YNFKEQ in the germline V gene. Trimming shortened V by 1 base and J by 3 bases, and 12 bases separated the two germline ends. The CDR3 spans 15 residues. The CDR3 coding sequence is TGTGCCAGCAGCCAAGGGTCCCTCGGAGACACTGAAGCTTTCTTT. Its translation is CASSQGSLGDTEAFF.

The chain recombines TRBV4-2 with TRBJ2-5, with D uncertain. The CDR3 extends over 16 amino acids. The ends were cut back, 1 base at V and 1 base at J, with 13 bases in the middle. Looked up from germline, CDR1 is LGHNA and CDR2 is YNFKEQ. DNA for the CDR3: TGTGCCAGCAGCCAAGCCGGGTCACCCATCCAAGAGACCCAGTACTTC. This sequence encodes CASSQAGSPIQETQYF.

V gene TRBV6-1 combines with J gene TRBJ2-7; 10 bases map to TRBD2. Germline CDR1 MNHNS, CDR2 SASEGT. The CDR3 runs 15 residues. Trimming cost V 6 bases and J 5 bases; bases outside gene matches: 10. This CDR3 is CASRLELAGTHEQYF. The CDR3 DNA is TGTGCCAGCAGGCTAGAACTAGCGGGAACCCACGAGCAGTACTTC.

The chain uses TRBV11-2 and TRBJ2-3; possibly TRBD2 for D (5 bases). The germline V and J ends were trimmed by 8 bases and 3 bases, with 15 bases remaining between them. The CDR3 totals 14 residues. Germline CDR1 SGHAT, CDR2 FQNNGV. The CDR3 DNA sequence: TGTGCCAGCCTAGAGGGTGGCCCAACAGATACGCAGTATTTT. Its protein is CASLEGGPTDTQYF.

The J gene is TRBJ2-6, the V gene TRBV19; possibly TRBD1 for D (5 bases). V shed 4 bases and J shed 2 bases, with 9 bases lying between them. Germline CDR1 LNHDA, CDR2 SQIVND (reference sequence). The CDR3 contains 15 residues. This CDR3 is CASSTGNPGANVLTF. The CDR3 DNA reads as TGTGCCAGTAGTACAGGGAACCCTGGGGCCAACGTCCTGACTTTC.

The rearrangement uses TRBV15 and TRBJ2-5; D not resolved. Germline V CDR1 and CDR2: LNHNV, YYDKDF (reference sequence). V lost 0 bases and J 12 bases, leaving 11 bases between the germline ends. This CDR3 contains 12 residues. CDR3 amino acids: CATSRDTAREYF. CDR3 sequence (DNA): TGTGCCACCAGCAGAGATACGGCTAGAGAGTACTTC.

This chain joins TRBV5-6 and TRBJ2-7; 7 bases align to TRBD1. The germline V gene has CDR1 SGHDT and CDR2 YYEEEE. The CDR3 spans 13 residues. The V segment lost 2 bases and the J segment 5 bases; nucleotides outside the gene matches: 4. CDR3 in amino acids: CASSFTGVDEQYF. The CDR3 DNA follows: TGTGCCAGCAGCTTTACAGGGGTTGACGAGCAGTACTTC. Drawing the rest from reference TRBV5-6 and TRBJ2-7, the complete variable domain is DAGVTQSPTHLIKTRGQQVTLRCSPKSGHDTVSWYQQALGQGPQFIFQYYEEEERQRGNFPDRFSGHQFPNYSSELNVNALLLGDSALYLCASSFTGVDEQYFGPGTRLTVT.

This clone was recorded once. The rearrangement joins TRBV28 to TRBJ2-1; TRBD1 matches at 8 bases. CDR3 length equals 14 residues. V lost 7 bases and J lost 4; bases outside the gene matches: 6. Germline V lookup: CDR1 MDHEN, CDR2 SYDVKM. DNA of the CDR3: TGTGCCAGCAACCCAGGGGGCAGTTACAATGAGCAGTTCTTC. Translated: CASNPGGSYNEQFF. The full variable domain, with the rest looked up from reference TRBV28 and TRBJ2-1, is DVKVTQSSRYLVKRTGEKVFLECVQDMDHENMFWYRQDPGLGLRLIYFSYDVKMKEKGDIPEGYSVSREKKERFSLILESASTNQTSMYLCASNPGGSYNEQFFGPGTRLTVL.

The CDR3 reads CASSQDPEVAGPYGYTF. The CDR3 coding sequence is TGCGCCAGCAGCCAAGATCCAGAAGTGGCAGGGCCCTATGGCTACACCTTC. This chain uses TRBV4-1 with TRBJ1-2; tentative D call: TRBD1 (5 bases). The germline V and J ends were trimmed by 0 bases and 4 bases, with 18 bases remaining between them. Germline loops: CDR1 MGHRA, CDR2 YSYEKL. CDR3 size: 17 residues.

A few counts support this clone. DNA of the CDR3: TGTGCCAGCAGTTTCCTTCAGGGAGGTGGCGAGCAGTACTTC. It translates to CASSFLQGGGEQYF. The rearrangement uses TRBV28 and TRBJ2-7, with a weak D call TRBD2 (6 bases). Trimming cost V 3 bases and J 6 bases, with 15 bases left between them. The CDR3 runs to 14 residues. Germline CDR1 is MDHEN and CDR2 is SYDVKM.

The chain combines TRBV7-9 with TRBJ1-1, with D possibly TRBD1 on 5 matching bases. Deletions cut 1 base from V and 0 bases from J, with 9 bases between. The CDR3 runs 15 residues. Looked up from germline, CDR1 is SEHNR and CDR2 is FQNEAQ (reference sequence). The CDR3 bases are TGTGCCAGCAGCTTAGTTAGGGGAATGAACACTGAAGCTTTCTTT. As protein: CASSLVRGMNTEAFF.

The chain employs TRBV7-3 and TRBJ2-1; D may be TRBD2 (5 bases). From germline, CDR1 is SGHTA and CDR2 FQGTGA. Trimming cost V 1 base and J 13 bases, with 14 bases left between them. The CDR3 has 13 amino acids. CDR3 sequence (DNA): TGTGCCAGCAGCTTAATCGGGGAGTGGCCCCAGTTCTTC. Encoded protein: CASSLIGEWPQFF.

The V gene is TRBV4-3, the J gene TRBJ2-4, with TRBD2 matching 7 bases. Unmatched junction bases numbered 21, after V lost 1 base and J lost 6 bases. The CDR3 runs to 20 residues. Germline CDR1 reads LGHNA; CDR2 reads YSLEER. CDR3 protein: CASSQVGTPSGADVGNIQYF. In DNA, the CDR3 is TGCGCCAGCAGCCAAGTGGGGACCCCGAGCGGGGCTGACGTGGGAAACATTCAGTACTTC.

The chain combines TRBV7-2 with TRBJ1-5; 8 bases line up with TRBD1. This CDR3 is 13 amino acids long. Per germline, CDR1 SGHTA and CDR2 FQGNSA. The ends lost 5 bases at V and 7 bases at J; junction bases unmatched: 4. The CDR3 DNA reads TGTGCCAGCAGCCAAGGGGACAGGCAGCCCCAGCATTTT. Amino acid sequence: CASSQGDRQPQHF.

The gene calls are TRBV6-5 and TRBJ2-5; D is perhaps TRBD1 (6 bases). CDR3 length: 15 residues. Per germline, CDR1 MNHEY and CDR2 SVGAGI. V was pared by 0 bases and J by 1 base, with 9 bases between. The CDR3, as DNA: TGTGCCAGCAGTTACTCGGGGACACGCCAAGAGACCCAGTACTTC. Translation: CASSYSGTRQETQYF.

This clone appeared once. The junction departs from germline at one end; a sequencing error may be responsible. The genes are TRBV27 and TRBJ1-3; tentative D call: TRBD1 (6 bases). Germline V gives CDR1 MNHEY, CDR2 SMNVEV (reference sequence). The CDR3 runs to 15 residues. The CDR3 coding sequence is TGTGCCAGCAGTCTGACAGGCAACTCTGGAGACACCATATATTTT. Protein: CASSLTGNSGDTIYF.

This clone was picked up one time. The V and J genes are TRBV27 and TRBJ1-5, with D perhaps TRBD1 (5 bases). The CDR3 runs 14 residues. Germline CDR1 reads MNHEY; CDR2 reads SMNVEV (reference sequence). V was pared by 6 bases and J by 0 bases, with 9 bases between. This chain's CDR3 is CASRKGLSNQPQHF. CDR3 in DNA: TGTGCCAGCAGGAAGGGGCTTAGCAATCAGCCCCAGCATTTT.

Turning to this clone: The germline gene is not matched at one end of the junction; a read error may be the cause. The rearrangement joins TRBV7-9 to TRBJ1-2; TRBD1 matches at 7 bases. The germline V gene has CDR1 SEHNR and CDR2 FQNEAQ (reference sequence). The CDR3 spans 15 residues. The CDR3 nucleotides read TGTTCCAGCAGCTACCGGGACAGAACTAACTATGGCTACACCTTC. Residues: CSSSYRDRTNYGYTF.

The CDR3 loop reads CASTTMGGQGNTGELFF. In DNA form, the CDR3 reads TGCGCCAGCACCACTATGGGAGGACAGGGAAACACCGGGGAGCTGTTTTTT. The gene calls are TRBV10-2 and TRBJ2-2; 8 bases fit TRBD1. Germline values: CDR1 WSHSY, CDR2 SAAADI. The ends lost 7 bases at V and 2 bases at J; junction bases unmatched: 12. The CDR3 is 17 residues long.

This clone was seen a handful of times. The genes are TRBV27 and TRBJ2-5; tentatively, D is TRBD1 (7 bases). This CDR3 region has 14 residues. V shed 8 bases and J shed 5 bases, with 18 bases lying between them. The germline gives CDR1 MNHEY, CDR2 SMNVEV (reference sequence). The CDR3 region has the DNA TGTGCCAGCCGCGGGACAGTCAATGGGGAGACCCAGTACTTC. The encoded protein is CASRGTVNGETQYF.

The chain combines TRBV7-2 with TRBJ2-7; 8 nucleotides align to TRBD2. The CDR3 totals 15 residues. With V trimmed by 1 base and J by 4 bases, 6 bases remained unmatched. Per the germline V gene, CDR1 is SGHTA and CDR2 is FQGNSA. The CDR3 loop is CASSLEGLGRYEQYF. In DNA, the CDR3 is TGTGCCAGCAGCTTAGAGGGACTAGGGCGGTACGAGCAGTACTTC. The full variable domain, in which reference TRBV7-2 and TRBJ2-7 provide the parts outside the CDR3, is GAGVSQSPSNKVTEKGKDVELRCDPISGHTALYWYRQSLGQGLEFLIYFQGNSAPDKSGLPSDRFSAERTGGSVSTLTIQRTQQEDSAVYLCASSLEGLGRYEQYFGPGTRLTVT.

This clone was detected only a few times. This rearrangement joins TRBV28 to TRBJ2-6; maybe TRBD1 (6 bases). Germline V gene lookup returns CDR1 MDHEN and CDR2 SYDVKM. V lost 7 bases and J 1 base, leaving 11 bases between the germline ends. The length of the CDR3 is 15 residues. CDR3 region: CASTPRGSGANVLTF. The CDR3, as DNA: TGTGCCAGCACCCCAAGGGGGTCTGGGGCCAACGTCCTGACTTTC.

This clone was recorded a few times. V is TRBV7-9 and J is TRBJ2-3; D is possibly TRBD2 (5 bases). Trimming removed 5 bases at V and 4 bases at J, with 10 bases between. CDR3 length equals 13 residues. Looked up from germline, CDR1 is SEHNR and CDR2 is FQNEAQ (reference sequence). This CDR3 reads CASSAAGPDTQYF. Here the CDR3 DNA reads TGTGCCAGCAGCGCTGCGGGCCCAGATACGCAGTATTTT.

This chain connects TRBV4-3 to TRBJ1-6; no firm D call. The CDR3 length is 15 residues. Deletions cut 0 bases from V and 4 bases from J, with 7 bases between. CDR1 and CDR2 from the germline V gene are LGHNA and YSLEER. DNA of the CDR3: TGCGCCAGCAGCCAAGAGCGGGAATATAATTCACCCCTCCACTTT. Protein: CASSQEREYNSPLHF.